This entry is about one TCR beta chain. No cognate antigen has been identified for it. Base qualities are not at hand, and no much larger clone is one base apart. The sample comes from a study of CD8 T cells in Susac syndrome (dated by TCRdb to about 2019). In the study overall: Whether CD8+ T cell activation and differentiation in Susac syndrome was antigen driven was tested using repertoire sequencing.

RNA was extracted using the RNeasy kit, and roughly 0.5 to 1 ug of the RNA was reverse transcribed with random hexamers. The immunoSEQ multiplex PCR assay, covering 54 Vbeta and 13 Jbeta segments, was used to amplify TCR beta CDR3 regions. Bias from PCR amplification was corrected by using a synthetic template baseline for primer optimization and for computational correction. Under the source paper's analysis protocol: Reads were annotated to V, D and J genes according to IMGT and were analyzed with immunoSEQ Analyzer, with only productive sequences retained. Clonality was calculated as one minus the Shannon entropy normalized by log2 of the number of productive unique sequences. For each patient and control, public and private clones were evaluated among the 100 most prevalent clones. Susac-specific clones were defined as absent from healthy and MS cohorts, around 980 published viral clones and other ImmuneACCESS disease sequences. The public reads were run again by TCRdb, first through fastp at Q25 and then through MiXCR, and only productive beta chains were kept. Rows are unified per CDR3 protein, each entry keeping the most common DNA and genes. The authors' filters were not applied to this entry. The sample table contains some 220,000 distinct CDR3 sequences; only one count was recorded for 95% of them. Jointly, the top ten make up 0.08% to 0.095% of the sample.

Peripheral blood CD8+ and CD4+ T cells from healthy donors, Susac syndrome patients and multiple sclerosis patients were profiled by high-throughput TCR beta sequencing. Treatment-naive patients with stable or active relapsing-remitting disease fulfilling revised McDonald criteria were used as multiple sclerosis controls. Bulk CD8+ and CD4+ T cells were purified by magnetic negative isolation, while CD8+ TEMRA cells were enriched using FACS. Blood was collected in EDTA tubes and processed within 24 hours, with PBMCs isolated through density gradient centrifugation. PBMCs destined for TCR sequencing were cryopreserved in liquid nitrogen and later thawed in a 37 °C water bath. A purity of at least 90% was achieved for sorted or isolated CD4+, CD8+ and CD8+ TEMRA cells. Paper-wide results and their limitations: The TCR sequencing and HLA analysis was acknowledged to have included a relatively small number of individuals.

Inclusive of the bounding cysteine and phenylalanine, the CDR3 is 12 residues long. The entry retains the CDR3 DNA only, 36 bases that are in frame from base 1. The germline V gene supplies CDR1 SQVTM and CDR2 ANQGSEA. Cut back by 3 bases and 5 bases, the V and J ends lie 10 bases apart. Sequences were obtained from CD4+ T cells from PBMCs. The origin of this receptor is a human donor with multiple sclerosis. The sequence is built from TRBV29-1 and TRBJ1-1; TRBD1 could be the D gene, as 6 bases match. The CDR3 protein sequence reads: CSVDRGYTEAFF. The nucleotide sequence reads TGCAGCGTTGACAGGGGATATACTGAAGCTTTCTTT. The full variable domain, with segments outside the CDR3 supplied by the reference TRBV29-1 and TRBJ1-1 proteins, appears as SAVISQKPSRDICQRGTSLTIQCQVDSQVTMMFWYRQQPGQSLTLIATANQGSEATYESGFVIDKFPISRPNLTFSTLTVSNMSPEDSSIYLCSVDRGYTEAFFGQGTRLTVV.